A single sample gave rise to the 30 T cell receptor beta chains below, sequenced in a study of blood T cell repertoires in COVID-19. TCRdb keeps only in-frame clones here, not all; method: immunoSEQ multiplex PCR. The sample carries 110,000 to 150,000 clones, 81% recorded once. The sequenced sample consisted of peripheral blood. These receptors came from a human donor in a cohort sampled during active COVID-19.

This clone has more than one count but fewer than ten. The chain joins TRBV28 to TRBJ1-5; D not certain. The CDR3 is 14 residues long. Germline lookup yields CDR1 MDHEN and CDR2 SYDVKM. Trimming took 6 bases from V and 4 from J, leaving 13 bases between them. The CDR3 is CASREGLENQPQHF. The DNA of the CDR3 is TGTGCCAGCAGGGAGGGTTTAGAGAATCAGCCCCAGCATTTT.

The rearrangement links TRBV9 to TRBJ2-3; 7 bases match TRBD1. Trimming took 4 bases from V and 2 from J; bases not matched to a gene: 7. This CDR3 contains 15 residues. CDR1 and CDR2 from the germline V gene are SGDLS and YYNGEE. CDR3 coding DNA: TGTGCCAGCAGCTTCGGGACAGCGAACACAGATACGCAGTATTTT. Translation gives CASSFGTANTDTQYF.

The chain carries TRBV19 and TRBJ2-7, with 7 bases that match TRBD1. This CDR3 has 14 residues. V shed 6 bases, J shed 4 bases, and the junction held 9 bases outside the gene matches. The germline CDR1 and CDR2 sequences are LNHDA and SQIVND (reference sequence). The CDR3 nucleotides are TGTGCCAGTAGCTCCGACAGGGACACTTACGAGCAGTACTTC. Protein sequence: CASSSDRDTYEQYF.

This clone showed up just a few times. One end of the junction does not line up with germline, which may come from a read error. The chain has TRBV18 and TRBJ2-7; TRBD2 matches at 14 bases. CDR3 length equals 17 residues. Looked up from germline, CDR1 is KGHSH and CDR2 is LQKENI. The DNA of the CDR3 is TGTGCCAGCTCACCGCCGGGACTAGCGGGAGCCTCCCACGAGCAGTACTTC. This encodes CASSPPGLAGASHEQYF.

Comment on this clone: A read error may account for a junction end that differs from germline. This sequence joins TRBV7-2 and TRBJ1-5, with D possibly matching TRBD1 (5 bases). Germline values: CDR1 SGHTA, CDR2 FQGNSA. The CDR3 consists of 14 residues. The CDR3 DNA is TGTGCCAGCAGCTTGGCAGGGTTCAATGAGCCCCAGCATTTT. Translated: CASSLAGFNEPQHF.

This chain connects TRBV11-3 to TRBJ2-5; TRBD2 matches 13 bases. V was clipped by 3 bases and J by 4 bases; unmatched bases: 8. The length of the CDR3 is 17 residues. Germline values: CDR1 SGHNT, CDR2 YENEEA. The CDR3 sequence: CASSFPGLAGDRETQYF. The CDR3 bases are TGTGCCAGCAGCTTTCCAGGACTAGCGGGAGATAGAGAGACCCAGTACTTC.

J is TRBJ2-3 and V is TRBV5-1; 10 positions match TRBD2. V trimming: 0 bases; J trimming: 0 bases; junction bases outside the gene matches: 4. Germline-derived CDR1 and CDR2 are SGHRS and YFSETQ. The CDR3 length is 17 residues. For the CDR3, the DNA is TGCGCCAGCAGCTTGGGGCTAGCGGGAGCTAGCACAGATACGCAGTATTTT. Encoded protein: CASSLGLAGASTDTQYF.

V is TRBV4-1 and J is TRBJ2-5; 7 bases align to TRBD1. The CDR3 extends over 14 amino acids. Germline V gene sequence: CDR1 MGHRA, CDR2 YSYEKL. J gave up 3 bases and V 3 bases, and 4 bases lay outside the gene matches. CDR3 nucleotide sequence: TGCGCCAGCAGCCAGGGGGACAGAGAAGAGACCCAGTACTTC. Its protein product is CASSQGDREETQYF.

The genes are TRBV10-3 and TRBJ2-3; 10 nucleotides agree with TRBD2. CDR1 ENHRY and CDR2 SYGVKD come from the germline V gene. The CDR3 length is 13 residues. V shed 8 bases and J 1 base; nucleotides not matched to a gene: 0. Here the CDR3 DNA reads TGTGCCATCCTAGCGGGAGGCACAGATACGCAGTATTTT. This gives the protein CAILAGGTDTQYF.

The rearrangement joins TRBV7-2 to TRBJ1-6, with 7 nucleotides matching TRBD1. Losses at the gene ends were 6 bases for V and 7 bases for J; bases not matched to a gene: 0. Germline V gives CDR1 SGHTA, CDR2 FQGNSA. The CDR3 sequence is 12 residues long. The CDR3 is CASRQGNSPLHF. The DNA of the CDR3 is TGTGCCAGCAGACAGGGGAATTCACCCCTCCACTTT.

The sample holds a few counts of this clone. The V gene is TRBV10-3, the J gene TRBJ1-6, with 7 positions matching TRBD1. Germline V gene data show CDR1 as ENHRY and CDR2 as SYGVKD. CDR3 length: 15 residues. The V gene end was trimmed by 9 bases and the J gene end by 7 bases; junction bases not matched to a gene: 12. CDR3 amino acids: CAMSTGANPNSPLHF. The CDR3 nucleotides read TGTGCCATGTCAACAGGGGCGAACCCAAATTCACCCCTCCACTTT.

The V and J genes are TRBV18 and TRBJ1-5; the match to TRBD1 covers 8 bases. The germline V gene encodes CDR1 KGHSH and CDR2 LQKENI. The V segment lost 3 bases and the J segment 0 bases; nucleotides outside the gene matches: 1. The CDR3 length is 15 residues. The CDR3: CASSPGQVSNQPQHF. DNA for the CDR3: TGTGCCAGCTCACCGGGACAGGTTAGCAATCAGCCCCAGCATTTT.

This chain connects TRBV19 to TRBJ2-7, with 13 bases matching TRBD2. Losses at the gene ends were 8 bases for V and 2 bases for J; bases not matched to a gene: 9. The CDR3 is made up of 16 amino acids. Germline CDR1 and CDR2: LNHDA and SQIVND (reference sequence). DNA for the CDR3: TGTGCCAGTTCGATTACTAGCGGGAGGGACCCCTACGAGCAGTACTTC. It yields the protein CASSITSGRDPYEQYF.

This chain links TRBV5-1 with TRBJ1-1, with 7 bases aligning to TRBD1. The CDR3 runs 13 residues. V shed 4 bases and J 7 bases; nucleotides not matched to a gene: 7. Looked up from germline, CDR1 is SGHRS and CDR2 is YFSETQ. CDR3 coding DNA: TGCGCCAGCAGCCTTAACAGGGGTAATGAAGCTTTCTTT. Translated, it gives CASSLNRGNEAFF.

This chain joins TRBV7-8 and TRBJ2-6; 8 bases fit TRBD1. The CDR3 runs to 19 residues. CDR1 is SGHVS and CDR2 is FQNEAQ in the germline V gene. V lost 2 bases and J lost 2; bases outside the gene matches: 11. CDR3 DNA sequence: TGTGCCAGCAGCTTAACGGGACAGGCGTCTCTGGCTGGGGCCAACGTCCTGACTTTC. It translates to CASSLTGQASLAGANVLTF.

This chain connects TRBV7-9 to TRBJ2-7, with 10 bases identical to TRBD2. The V gene end was trimmed by 1 base and the J gene end by 5 bases; junction bases not matched to a gene: 17. This CDR3 comprises 19 residues. Germline V gene lookup returns CDR1 SEHNR and CDR2 FQNEAQ (reference sequence). The CDR3 DNA sequence: TGTGCCAGCAGCTTAGATAGAGCGCTAGCGGGAGCTCTAAACCACGAGCAGTACTTC. As protein: CASSLDRALAGALNHEQYF.

This clone was picked up one time. The genes are TRBV2 and TRBJ1-2; 8 positions match TRBD1. This CDR3 contains 15 residues. V gave up 7 bases and J gave up 2 bases; unmatched junction bases: 9. Germline loops: CDR1 SNHLY, CDR2 FYNNEI. CDR3 amino acids: CASNSRQGSNYGYTF. The CDR3 DNA sequence: TGTGCCAGCAACTCCCGACAGGGGTCGAACTATGGCTACACCTTC.

For the CDR3, the DNA is TGTGCCAGTAGCGCACTAGCGGGAGTTTACAATGAGCAGTTCTTC. Encoded protein: CASSALAGVYNEQFF. The rearrangement links TRBV19 to TRBJ2-1; 11 nucleotides agree with TRBD2. With 6 bases clipped from V and 4 bases from J, the junction kept 5 bases outside the gene matches. Germline CDR1 and CDR2: LNHDA and SQIVND (reference sequence). This CDR3 is 15 amino acids long. The variable domain in full, completed from reference TRBV19 and TRBJ2-1, reads DGGITQSPKYLFRKEGQNVTLSCEQNLNHDAMYWYRQDPGQGLRLIYYSQIVNDFQKGDIAEGYSVSREKKESFPLTVTSAQKNPTAFYLCASSALAGVYNEQFFGPGTRLTVL.

The chain has TRBV4-1 and TRBJ2-7; a weak D match, TRBD1 (5 bases). The CDR3 has 17 amino acids. V lost 4 bases to trimming and J lost 0 bases, with 19 bases between them. From germline, CDR1 is MGHRA and CDR2 YSYEKL. CDR3 DNA sequence: TGCGCCAGCAGCCGCCAGGGCCAAACCTTAAGCTCCTACGAGCAGTACTTC. Its protein is CASSRQGQTLSSYEQYF.

This clone was counted only a few times. Different DNA sequences within this sample yield the same CDR3. V and J are TRBV19 and TRBJ1-2; 8 bases map to TRBD1. Germline assignment: CDR1 LNHDA and CDR2 SQIVND (reference sequence). The CDR3 length is 12 residues. The junction had 4 bases not matched to a gene; V was cut back by 9 bases and J by 4 bases. The CDR3 is CASRTGPYGYTF. For the CDR3, the DNA is TGTGCCAGCCGGACAGGGCCCTATGGCTACACCTTC.

The rearrangement links TRBV18 to TRBJ1-1; D remains unclear. Germline lookup yields CDR1 KGHSH and CDR2 LQKENI. The V end was cut by 0 bases, the J end by 9 bases, with 8 bases between. CDR3 length equals 12 residues. The CDR3 DNA reads as TGTGCCAGCTCACCACCGGCCCCGAAAGCTTTCTTT. Translating it yields CASSPPAPKAFF.

The chain has TRBV18 and TRBJ2-1; 7 nucleotides agree with TRBD1. Germline-derived CDR1 and CDR2 are KGHSH and LQKENI. The V and J ends lost 2 bases and 8 bases, in that order; junction bases with no gene match: 6. CDR3 size: 14 residues. In nucleotides, the CDR3 is TGTGCCAGCTCACCAAACCAGGGGGTCGATGAGCAGTTCTTC. As protein: CASSPNQGVDEQFF.

J is TRBJ2-7 and V is TRBV6-6; possible D gene TRBD2, 6 bases. The CDR3 is 12 residues long. V lost 6 bases to trimming and J lost 0 bases, with 6 bases between them. Germline V gene lookup returns CDR1 MNHNY and CDR2 SVGAGI (reference sequence). This CDR3 is CASSGSSYEQYF. CDR3 bases: TGTGCCAGCAGCGGGAGCTCCTACGAGCAGTACTTC.

The rearrangement joins TRBV2 to TRBJ1-1, with D tentatively TRBD1 (6 bases). Germline values: CDR1 SNHLY, CDR2 FYNNEI. V was cut by 4 bases and J by 2 bases, with 11 bases left in between. The CDR3 contains 14 residues. CDR3 sequence reads: CASSVTGQNTEAFF. CDR3 in DNA: TGTGCCAGCAGTGTGACGGGACAAAACACTGAAGCTTTCTTT. The full variable domain, its missing parts supplied by reference TRBV2 and TRBJ1-1, is EPEVTQTPSHQVTQMGQEVILRCVPISNHLYFYWYRQILGQKVEFLVSFYNNEISEKSEIFDDQFSVERPDGSNFTLKIRSTKLEDSAMYFCASSVTGQNTEAFFGQGTRLTVV.

This CDR3 reads CASSRQGRTGSGNTIYF. Written as DNA, the CDR3 is TGTGCCAGCAGCCGACAGGGAAGGACGGGCTCTGGAAACACCATATATTTT. The chain uses TRBV27 and TRBJ1-3; 7 positions agree with TRBD1. J was trimmed by 0 bases and V by 6 bases; bases with no gene match: 11. This CDR3 is 17 amino acids long. Germline lookup yields CDR1 MNHEY and CDR2 SMNVEV (reference sequence).

The chain employs TRBV2 and TRBJ1-6, with TRBD1 as a possible D gene (5 bases). Trimming removed 4 bases at V and 6 bases at J, with 10 bases between. The CDR3 runs to 14 residues. CDR1 is SNHLY and CDR2 is FYNNEI in the germline V gene. The CDR3 DNA is TGTGCCAGCAGTGGTCAGGGTAGTAATTCACCCCTCCACTTT. Translating it yields CASSGQGSNSPLHF.

The chain carries TRBV7-9 and TRBJ2-2, with D tentatively TRBD1 (6 bases). V gave up 5 bases and J gave up 0 bases, with 10 bases separating them. The germline CDR1 and CDR2 sequences are SEHNR and FQNEAQ (reference sequence). CDR3 length equals 15 residues. The CDR3 DNA follows: TGTGCCAGCAGCACAGGACAGACGAACACCGGGGAGCTGTTTTTT. Translating gives CASSTGQTNTGELFF.

The CDR3 spells CASSPQQVGANEKLFF. The CDR3 DNA sequence: TGTGCCAGCTCACCGCAACAGGTCGGTGCTAATGAAAAACTGTTTTTT. The V gene is TRBV18, the J gene TRBJ1-4; maybe TRBD1 (5 bases). Trimming left V 3 bases short and J 3 bases short, with 14 bases between. The CDR3 extends over 16 amino acids. Germline CDR1 reads KGHSH; CDR2 reads LQKENI.

The chain recombines TRBV15 with TRBJ1-2; 8 bases agree with TRBD1. The CDR3 is 11 amino acids. Germline CDR1 reads LNHNV; CDR2 reads YYDKDF (reference sequence). V lost 8 bases to trimming and J lost 4 bases; unmatched junction nucleotides: 0. The CDR3 region has the DNA TGTGCCACCGGACAGGGCTATGGCTACACCTTC. Translation gives CATGQGYGYTF.

The gene calls are TRBV4-3 and TRBJ2-7; 8 bases agree with TRBD1. CDR1 and CDR2 (germline): LGHNA, YSLEER. J gave up 3 bases and V 4 bases, and 11 bases lay outside the gene matches. The CDR3 runs 16 residues. The CDR3 sequence is CASSRGTGRGVYEQYF. The CDR3 DNA sequence: TGCGCCAGCAGCCGCGGGACAGGCCGCGGGGTCTACGAGCAGTACTTC.